The 20 T cell receptor beta chains below were found in one sample sequenced in a study of CD8 T cells in ankylosing spondylitis. TCRdb re-analysed the 5' RACE reads in MiXCR, keeping a single row per CDR3 protein. The sample yields 200,000 or so distinct CDR3 sequences, over 10% seen once. Input material: blood, either unsorted or a sorted T cell fraction (not recorded which). The receptors were gathered from a female donor with ankylosing spondylitis or in good health (not recorded which).

The V and J genes are TRBV5-1 and TRBJ1-1; 8 bases map to TRBD1. Germline V gene data show CDR1 as SGHRS and CDR2 as YFSETQ. The CDR3 covers 14 residues. The J segment lost 5 bases and the V segment lost 4 bases, leaving 7 bases of the junction unmatched. CDR3 bases: TGCGCCAGCAGCACCGACAGGGGACGAACTGAAGCTTTCTTT. Its translation: CASSTDRGRTEAFF.

The chain has TRBV20-1 and TRBJ2-1; D is perhaps TRBD2 (5 bases). CDR1 DFQATT and CDR2 SNEGSKA come from the germline V gene (reference sequence). Trimming cost V 0 bases and J 8 bases, with 14 bases left between them. This CDR3 region has 14 residues. DNA for the CDR3: TGCAGTGCTAGAGACGGCGGGCCTAGCCATGAGCAGTTCTTC. It codes for CSARDGGPSHEQFF.

The chain couples TRBV27 to TRBJ2-7; D might be TRBD2 (6 bases). The CDR3 covers 15 residues. Germline V gene lookup returns CDR1 MNHEY and CDR2 SMNVEV (reference sequence). V lost 5 bases and J lost 3, with 17 bases in between. The CDR3 DNA reads TGTGCCAGCAGTCCCCGAGGCGGGGCGGGCTACGAGCAGTACTTC. It encodes CASSPRGGAGYEQYF.

This clonotype was recorded at least ten times. The chain joins TRBV27 to TRBJ1-5; D remains unclear. CDR3 length: 16 residues. Per the germline V gene, CDR1 is MNHEY and CDR2 is SMNVEV (reference sequence). V dropped 3 bases and J dropped 1 base, with 13 bases sitting between them. CDR3 in amino acids: CASSFSGIGSNQPQHF. In DNA, the CDR3 is TGTGCCAGCAGTTTCAGTGGAATTGGCAGCAATCAGCCCCAGCATTTT.

The sample holds a few counts of this clonotype. The V call is TRBV13, the J call TRBJ2-3; 11 bases match TRBD2. This CDR3 is 17 amino acids long. J was trimmed by 3 bases and V by 2 bases; bases with no gene match: 7. The germline gives CDR1 PRHDT, CDR2 FYEKMQ (reference sequence). This CDR3 reads CASSLKLAGVGTDTQYF. The CDR3 DNA is TGTGCCAGCAGCTTAAAACTAGCGGGAGTTGGGACAGATACGCAGTATTTT. The variable domain in full, completed from reference TRBV13 and TRBJ2-3, reads AAGVIQSPRHLIKEKRETATLKCYPIPRHDTVYWYQQGPGQDPQFLISFYEKMQSDKGSIPDRFSAQQFSDYHSELNMSSLELGDSALYFCASSLKLAGVGTDTQYFGPGTRLTVL.

The table lists this clonotype with a few counts. This chain connects TRBV12-3 or TRBV12-4 to TRBJ2-7; D uncertain. This CDR3 region has 12 residues. Between the trimmed V and J ends, which lost 3 bases and 3 bases, there was a span of 6 bases. The CDR3 sequence: CASSFVFYEQYF. CDR3 bases: TGTGCCAGCAGTTTTGTTTTCTACGAGCAGTACTTC.

This clonotype appeared a few times. The V and J genes are TRBV6-6 and TRBJ1-5; no reliable D call. From germline, CDR1 is MNHNY and CDR2 SVGAGI (reference sequence). This CDR3 has 13 amino acids. The V end was cut by 6 bases, the J end by 0 bases, with 6 bases between. CDR3 nucleotides: TGTGCCAGCAGCGACCTTAGCAATCAGCCCCAGCATTTT. Protein sequence: CASSDLSNQPQHF.

This clonotype turned up a few times. The chain employs TRBV7-8 and TRBJ1-2, with D maybe TRBD1 (6 bases). The V gene lost 2 bases and the J gene lost 7 bases, with 14 bases spanning the gap. Germline V lookup: CDR1 SGHVS, CDR2 FQNEAQ. The CDR3 contains 14 residues. CDR3 residues: CASSLRQGMVGYTF. CDR3 DNA: TGTGCCAGCAGCTTACGGCAGGGGATGGTTGGCTACACCTTC. Filled out from reference TRBV7-8 and TRBJ1-2, the complete variable domain reads GAGVSQSPRYKVAKRGQDVALRCDPISGHVSLFWYQQALGQGPEFLTYFQNEAQLDKSGLPSDRFFAERPEGSVSTLKIQRTQQEDSAVYLCASSLRQGMVGYTFGSGTRLTVV.

This clonotype was seen many times. The chain employs TRBV4-3 and TRBJ1-1; perhaps TRBD1 as D (5 bases). The CDR3 runs 16 residues. CDR1 is LGHNA and CDR2 is YSLEER in the germline V gene. Trimming removed 0 bases from V and 1 base from J, with 12 bases in between. As DNA, the CDR3 is TGCGCCAGCAGCCAAGATCTCAGGGTGGAGAACACTGAAGCTTTCTTT. This codes for CASSQDLRVENTEAFF.

This clonotype appeared many times. The chain couples TRBV12-3 or TRBV12-4 to TRBJ2-3; 7 bases fit TRBD1. The V segment lost 6 bases and the J segment 5 bases; nucleotides outside the gene matches: 11. There are 15 residues in the CDR3. CDR3 nucleotide sequence: TGTGCCAGCAGCGGCCGGGACAGCTGGGGAGATACGCAGTATTTT. The encoded protein is CASSGRDSWGDTQYF.

This rearrangement joins TRBV5-1 to TRBJ2-7, with 13 nucleotides matching TRBD2. Trimming took 4 bases from V and 7 from J; bases not matched to a gene: 8. CDR3 size: 15 residues. From germline, CDR1 is SGHRS and CDR2 YFSETQ. The CDR3 sequence is CASSPRLAGGYEQYF. The CDR3 DNA is TGCGCCAGCAGCCCAAGACTAGCGGGAGGATATGAGCAGTACTTC.

This clonotype was counted ten times or more. The chain links TRBV4-3 to TRBJ2-1; D is perhaps TRBD2 (5 bases). The CDR3 contains 11 residues. Germline V CDR1 and CDR2: LGHNA, YSLEER. Trimming stripped 1 base from V and 12 bases from J, with 7 bases between. The CDR3 DNA reads TGCGCCAGCAGCCAAGGGGCGGGGCAGTTCTTC. It is translated as CASSQGAGQFF.

In its sample, this clonotype was seen many times. The CDR3 DNA follows: TGTGCCAGCAGCCAACGGACAGATACGCAGTATTTT. Residues: CASSQRTDTQYF. The chain has TRBV7-2 and TRBJ2-3, with D unclear. The germline V gene encodes CDR1 SGHTA and CDR2 FQGNSA. Trimming took off 5 bases at V and 3 bases at J, with 6 bases between the two ends. The CDR3 spans 12 residues.

This clonotype was recorded at least ten times. The CDR3 region has the DNA TGTGCCAGCAGTGGGGGACAGGGGGCTAGTGGGTATGGCTACACCTTC. Residues: CASSGGQGASGYGYTF. V usage is TRBV12-3 or TRBV12-4 and J usage is TRBJ1-2; 12 bases match TRBD1. The J segment lost 5 bases and the V segment lost 5 bases, leaving 9 bases of the junction unmatched. The CDR3 is 16 residues long.

This clonotype came up many times. The genes are TRBV29-1 and TRBJ2-1; 11 nucleotides match TRBD1. CDR3 length equals 12 residues. With 7 bases clipped from V and 7 bases from J, the junction kept 3 bases outside the gene matches. The germline CDR1 and CDR2 sequences are SQVTM and ANQGSEA. Here the CDR3 reads CSGGTGGNEQFF. CDR3 sequence (DNA): TGCAGCGGGGGGACAGGGGGAAATGAGCAGTTCTTC.

This clonotype was seen repeatedly, ten times or more. The V call is TRBV12-3 or TRBV12-4, the J call TRBJ2-3; D may be TRBD1 (5 bases). The CDR3 loop spans 14 amino acids. Trimming removed 4 bases at V and 3 bases at J, with 11 bases between. This chain's CDR3 is CASSYAGLTDTQYF. The CDR3 DNA reads TGTGCCAGCAGTTACGCAGGGCTGACAGATACGCAGTATTTT.

The V and J genes are TRBV20-1 and TRBJ2-7; 8 positions match TRBD2. Per the germline V gene, CDR1 is DFQATT and CDR2 is SNEGSKA (reference sequence). There are 14 residues in the CDR3. The CDR3 sequence is CSLGGGSGTYEQYF. The CDR3 DNA is TGCAGCCTAGGAGGGGGTAGCGGGACCTACGAGCAGTACTTC.

In its sample, this clonotype was seen many times. V gene TRBV6-1 combines with J gene TRBJ2-7; D might be TRBD2 (5 bases). The ends were cut back, 6 bases at V and 3 bases at J, with 21 bases in the middle. The CDR3 has 16 amino acids. CDR1 is MNHNS and CDR2 is SASEGT in the germline V gene. CDR3 bases: TGTGCCAGCAGCGGTAGCGTGATGGCTCCTCACTACGAGCAGTACTTC. This sequence encodes CASSGSVMAPHYEQYF.

In this sample, this clonotype turned up a few times. The rearrangement joins TRBV4-3 to TRBJ1-6; TRBD1 might be the D (5 bases). In germline, CDR1 is LGHNA, CDR2 YSLEER. V lost 4 bases to trimming and J lost 8 bases, with 18 bases between them. The CDR3 runs to 16 residues. CDR3 sequence reads: CASSRSPGREDSPLHF. The DNA for the CDR3 is TGCGCCAGCAGCCGATCGCCGGGACGGGAGGATTCACCCCTCCACTTT.

This clonotype occurred a few times. V is TRBV7-2 and J is TRBJ2-3; 10 positions agree with TRBD2. This CDR3 spans 17 amino acids. Germline V gene data show CDR1 as SGHTA and CDR2 as FQGNSA. The V and J ends lost 1 base and 6 bases, in that order; junction bases with no gene match: 10. CDR3 sequence (DNA): TGTGCCAGCAGCTTAGTACCAGCGGGAGGGCCCTGGGATACGCAGTATTTT. Amino acid sequence: CASSLVPAGGPWDTQYF.